This T cell receptor (beta chain) stems from a study of T cell changes during pregnancy in multiple sclerosis. The assay was immunoSEQ multiplex PCR, and TCRdb's table has in-frame clones only and misses some. In the table there are approximately 100,000 clones, 90% to 95% of which are singletons. The CDR3 is made up of 14 amino acids. Germline V gene lookup returns CDR1 KGHSH and CDR2 LQKENI. Trimming took 4 bases from V and 4 from J; bases not matched to a gene: 6. This clone was observed once. This clonotype was sampled from a female donor with multiple sclerosis, enrolled in a pregnancy study. This chain joins TRBV18 and TRBJ2-5; 7 bases are a match to TRBD1. Specimen: peripheral blood, collected after pregnancy. The CDR3 region has the DNA TGTGCCAGCTCACGTGAGGGGGCAGGAGAGACCCAGTACTTC. It specifies CASSREGAGETQYF.